A single T cell receptor beta chain is shown here with its context. Its antigen remains unknown. This CDR3 comprises 14 residues. The V and J ends lost 3 bases and 3 bases, in that order; junction bases with no gene match: 8. CDR1 and CDR2 (germline): GTSNPN, SVGIG (reference sequence). The data were produced by immunoSEQ multiplex PCR, yet TCRdb's version contains in-frame clones alone and is incomplete. The sample carries approximately 110,000 clones, about 92% recorded once. The data derive from a study of graft-versus-host responses after intestinal transplantation. Background on the study: Uniformly, recipients were administered anti-thymocyte globulin induction with subsequent tacrolimus and steroids for around 3 years. Regarding the study as a whole: Graft-donor T cell macrochimerism coincided with high graft-versus-host to host-versus-graft clonal ratios in allografts. GvH clone levels peaked in circulation, and this peak was associated with early post-transplant HvG declines.

The specimen was unstimulated CD8+ T cells sorted from spleen or lymph node cells, collected before transplant. This clonotype originated in a human donor who was the organ donor for an intestinal transplant. The V and J genes are TRBV30 and TRBJ2-7, with 7 positions matching TRBD1. The CDR3 bases are TGTGCCTGGAGGGATTACAGGGGAAACTACGAGCAGTACTTC. Its protein is CAWRDYRGNYEQYF.